Sequencing of this TCR beta chain was carried out in a study of early T cells in non-severe SARS-CoV-2 infection. Study background: From unsorted whole blood, bulk RNA was sequenced, and the chains remained unpaired.

The CDR3 runs 21 residues. After removal of 5 bases from V and 0 bases from J, the junction contained 18 bases not matched to a gene. Germline V gene data show CDR1 as SGHNT and CDR2 as YENEEA. This clonotype has more than one count but fewer than ten. Individually, cDNA molecules had unique molecular identifiers attached to them. Via MiXCR, TCRdb re-called the 5' RACE reads, giving one row per CDR3 protein. Of approximately 44,000 distinct CDR3 sequences in the sample, more than 10% were seen once. This sequence originates from an adult who was a healthcare worker with PCR-confirmed SARS-CoV-2 infection or an uninfected control (not recorded which). The source material was whole blood. The chain carries TRBV11-3 and TRBJ2-6; 8 positions match TRBD1. CDR3 sequence: CASSPQEKDRGASSGANVLTF. The CDR3 DNA is TGTGCCAGCAGCCCTCAAGAGAAAGACAGGGGCGCCTCCTCTGGGGCCAACGTCCTGACTTTC.